A selection of T cell receptor beta chains follows, all from one sample in a study of CD8 T cells in Susac syndrome. From the immunoSEQ multiplex PCR reads, TCRdb called clonotypes with MiXCR, one entry per CDR3 protein. This sample has fewer than 350,000 distinct CDR3 sequences, with 92% found just once. The sequencing sample was made of CD4+ T cells from PBMCs. These receptors were taken from a human donor with multiple sclerosis. The CDR3 runs from the conserved cysteine through the conserved F or W.

TRBV18 | 17 | CASSPPGQGYSNQPQHF
TRBV7-2 | 14 | CASSLAGLGNEQFF
TRBV4-3 | 14 | CASSQVDRRNEQFF
TRBV5-4 | 17 | CASSYGLAGLSTDTQCF
TRBV5-4 | 15 | CASSFGTSGGGEQFF
TRBV12-5 | 19 | CASGLPHGGGAWGNGELFF
TRBV6-1 | 16 | CASNDTTRARDCRIYF
TRBV7-3 | 15 | CASSSTGERHTEAFF
TRBV4-2 | 16 | CASSHDAAGGRGEQFF
TRBV29-1 | 14 | CSAREGFMNTEAFF
TRBV10-3 | 15 | CAISDPGHSTDTQYF
TRBV7-9 | 14 | CASNRVYSGNTIYF
TRBV28 | 14 | CASSYGQGSAEAFF
TRBV19 | 16 | CASSMAGTGSITEAFF